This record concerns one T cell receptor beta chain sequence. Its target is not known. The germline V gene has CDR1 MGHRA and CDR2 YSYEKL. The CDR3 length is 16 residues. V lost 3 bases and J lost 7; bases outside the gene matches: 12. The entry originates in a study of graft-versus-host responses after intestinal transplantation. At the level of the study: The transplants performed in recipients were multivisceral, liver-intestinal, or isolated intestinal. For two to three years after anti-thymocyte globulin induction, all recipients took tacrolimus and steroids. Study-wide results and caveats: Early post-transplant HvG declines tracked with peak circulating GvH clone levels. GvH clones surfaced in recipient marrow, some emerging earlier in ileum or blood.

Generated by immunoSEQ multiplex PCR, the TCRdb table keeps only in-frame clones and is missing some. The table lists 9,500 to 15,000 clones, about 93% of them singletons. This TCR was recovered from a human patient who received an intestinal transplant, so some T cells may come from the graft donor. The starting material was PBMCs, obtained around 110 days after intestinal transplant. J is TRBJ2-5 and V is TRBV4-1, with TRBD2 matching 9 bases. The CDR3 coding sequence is TGCGCCAGCAGCCACATCAAAGGTAGCGGGAGTGGGACCCAGTACTTC. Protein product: CASSHIKGSGSGTQYF.